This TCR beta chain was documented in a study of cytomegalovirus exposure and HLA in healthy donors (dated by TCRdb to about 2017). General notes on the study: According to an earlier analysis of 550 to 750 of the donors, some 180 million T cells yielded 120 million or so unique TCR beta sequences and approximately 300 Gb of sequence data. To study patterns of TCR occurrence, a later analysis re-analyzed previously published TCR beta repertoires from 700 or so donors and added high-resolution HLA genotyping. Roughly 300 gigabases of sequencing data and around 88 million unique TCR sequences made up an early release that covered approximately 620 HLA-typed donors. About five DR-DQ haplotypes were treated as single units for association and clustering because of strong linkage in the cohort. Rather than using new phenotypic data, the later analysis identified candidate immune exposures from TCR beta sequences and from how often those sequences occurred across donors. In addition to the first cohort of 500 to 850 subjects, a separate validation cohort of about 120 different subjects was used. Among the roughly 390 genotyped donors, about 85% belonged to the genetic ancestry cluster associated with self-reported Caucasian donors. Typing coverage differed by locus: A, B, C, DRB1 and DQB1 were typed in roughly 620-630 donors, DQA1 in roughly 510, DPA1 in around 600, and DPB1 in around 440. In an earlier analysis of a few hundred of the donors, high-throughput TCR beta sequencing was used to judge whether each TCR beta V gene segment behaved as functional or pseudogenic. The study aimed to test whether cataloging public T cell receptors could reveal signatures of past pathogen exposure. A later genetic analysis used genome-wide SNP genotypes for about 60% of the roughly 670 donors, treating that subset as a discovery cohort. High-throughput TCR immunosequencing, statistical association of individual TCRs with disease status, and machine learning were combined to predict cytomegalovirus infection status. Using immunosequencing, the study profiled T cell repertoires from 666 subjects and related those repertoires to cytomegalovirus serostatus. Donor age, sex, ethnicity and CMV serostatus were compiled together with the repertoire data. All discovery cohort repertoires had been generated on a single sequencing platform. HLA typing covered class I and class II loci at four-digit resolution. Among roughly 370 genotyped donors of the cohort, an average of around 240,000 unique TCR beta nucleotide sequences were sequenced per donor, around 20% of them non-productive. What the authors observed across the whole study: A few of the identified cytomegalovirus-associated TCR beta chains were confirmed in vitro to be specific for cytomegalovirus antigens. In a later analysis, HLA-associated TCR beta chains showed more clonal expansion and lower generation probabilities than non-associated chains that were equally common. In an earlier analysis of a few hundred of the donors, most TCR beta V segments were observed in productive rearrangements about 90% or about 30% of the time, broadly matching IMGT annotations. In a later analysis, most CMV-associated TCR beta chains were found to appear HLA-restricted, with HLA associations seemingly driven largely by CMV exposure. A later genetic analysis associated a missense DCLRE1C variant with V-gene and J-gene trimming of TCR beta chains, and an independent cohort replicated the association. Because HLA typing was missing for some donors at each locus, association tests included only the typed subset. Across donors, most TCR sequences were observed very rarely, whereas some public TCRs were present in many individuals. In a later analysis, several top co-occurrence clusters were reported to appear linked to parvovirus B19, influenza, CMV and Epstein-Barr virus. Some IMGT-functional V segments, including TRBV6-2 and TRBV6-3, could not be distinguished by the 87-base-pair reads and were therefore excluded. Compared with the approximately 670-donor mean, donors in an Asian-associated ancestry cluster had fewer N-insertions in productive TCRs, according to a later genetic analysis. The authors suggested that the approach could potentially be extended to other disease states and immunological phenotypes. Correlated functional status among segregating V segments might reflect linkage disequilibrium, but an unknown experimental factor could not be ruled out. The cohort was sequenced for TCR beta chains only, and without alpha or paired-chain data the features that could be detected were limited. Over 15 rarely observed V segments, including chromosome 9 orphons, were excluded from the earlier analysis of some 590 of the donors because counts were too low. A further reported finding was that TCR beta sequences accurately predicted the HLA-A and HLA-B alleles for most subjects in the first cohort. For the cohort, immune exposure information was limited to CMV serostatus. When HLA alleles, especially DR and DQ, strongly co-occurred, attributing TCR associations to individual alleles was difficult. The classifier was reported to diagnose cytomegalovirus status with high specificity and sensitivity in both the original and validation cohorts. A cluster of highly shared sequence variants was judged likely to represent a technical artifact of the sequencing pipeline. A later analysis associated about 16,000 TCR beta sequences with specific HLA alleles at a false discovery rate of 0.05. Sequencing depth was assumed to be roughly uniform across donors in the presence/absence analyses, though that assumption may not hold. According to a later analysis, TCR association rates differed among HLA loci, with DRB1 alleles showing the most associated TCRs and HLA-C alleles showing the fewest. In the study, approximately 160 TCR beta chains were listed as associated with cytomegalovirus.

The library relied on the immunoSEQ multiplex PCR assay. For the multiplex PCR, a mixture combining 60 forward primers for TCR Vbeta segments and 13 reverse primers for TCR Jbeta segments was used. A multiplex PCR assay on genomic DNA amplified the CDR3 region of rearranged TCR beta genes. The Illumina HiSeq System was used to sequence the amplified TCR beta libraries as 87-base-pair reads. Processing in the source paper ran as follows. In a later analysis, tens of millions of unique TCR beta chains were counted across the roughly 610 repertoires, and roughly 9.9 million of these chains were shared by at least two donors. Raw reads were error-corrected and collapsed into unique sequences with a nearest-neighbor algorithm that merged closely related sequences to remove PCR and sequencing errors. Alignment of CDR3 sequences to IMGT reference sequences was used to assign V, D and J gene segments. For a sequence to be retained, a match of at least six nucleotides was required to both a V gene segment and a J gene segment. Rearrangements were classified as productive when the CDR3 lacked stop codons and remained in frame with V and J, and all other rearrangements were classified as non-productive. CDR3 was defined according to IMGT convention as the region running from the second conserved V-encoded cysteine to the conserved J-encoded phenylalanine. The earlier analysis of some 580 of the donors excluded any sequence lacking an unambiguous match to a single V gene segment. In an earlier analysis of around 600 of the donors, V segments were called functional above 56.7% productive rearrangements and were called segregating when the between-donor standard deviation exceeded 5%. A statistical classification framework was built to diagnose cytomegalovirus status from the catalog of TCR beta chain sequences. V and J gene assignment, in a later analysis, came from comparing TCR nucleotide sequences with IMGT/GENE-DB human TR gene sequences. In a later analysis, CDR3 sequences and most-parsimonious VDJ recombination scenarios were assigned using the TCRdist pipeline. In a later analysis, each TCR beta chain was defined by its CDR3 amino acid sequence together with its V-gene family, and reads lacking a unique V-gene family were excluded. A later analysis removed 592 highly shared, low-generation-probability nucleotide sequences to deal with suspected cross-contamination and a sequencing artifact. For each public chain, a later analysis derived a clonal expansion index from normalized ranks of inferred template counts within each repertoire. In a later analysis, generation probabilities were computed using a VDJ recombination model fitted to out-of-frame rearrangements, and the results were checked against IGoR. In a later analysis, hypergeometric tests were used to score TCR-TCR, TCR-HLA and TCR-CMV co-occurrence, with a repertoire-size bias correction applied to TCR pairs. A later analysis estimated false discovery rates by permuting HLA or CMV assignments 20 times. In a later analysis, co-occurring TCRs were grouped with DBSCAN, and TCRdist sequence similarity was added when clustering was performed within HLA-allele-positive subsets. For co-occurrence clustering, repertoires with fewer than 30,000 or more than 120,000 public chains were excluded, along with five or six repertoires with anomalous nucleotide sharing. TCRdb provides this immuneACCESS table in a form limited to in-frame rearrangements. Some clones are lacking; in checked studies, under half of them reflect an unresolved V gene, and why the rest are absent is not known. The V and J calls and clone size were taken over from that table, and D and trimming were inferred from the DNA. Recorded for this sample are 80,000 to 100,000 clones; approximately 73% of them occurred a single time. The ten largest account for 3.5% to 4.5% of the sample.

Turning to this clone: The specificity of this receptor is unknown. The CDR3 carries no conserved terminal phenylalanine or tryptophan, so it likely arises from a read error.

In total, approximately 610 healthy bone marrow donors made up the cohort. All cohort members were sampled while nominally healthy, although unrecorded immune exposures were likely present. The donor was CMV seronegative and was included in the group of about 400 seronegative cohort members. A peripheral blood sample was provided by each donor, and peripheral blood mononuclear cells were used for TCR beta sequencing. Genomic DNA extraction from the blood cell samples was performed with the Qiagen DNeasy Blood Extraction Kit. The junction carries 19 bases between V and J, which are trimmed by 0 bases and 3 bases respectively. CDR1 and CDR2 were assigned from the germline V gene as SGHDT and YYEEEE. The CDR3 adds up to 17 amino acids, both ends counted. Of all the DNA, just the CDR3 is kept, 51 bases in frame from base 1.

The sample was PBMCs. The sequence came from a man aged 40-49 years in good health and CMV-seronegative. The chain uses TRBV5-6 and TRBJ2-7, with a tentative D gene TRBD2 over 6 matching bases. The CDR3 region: CASSLDSGPGGIYEQYL. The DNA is TGTGCCAGCAGCTTGGACTCGGGCCCTGGGGGGATCTACGAGCAGTACCTC.